A single sample is the source of the 10 T cell receptor beta chains below, sequenced in a study of cytomegalovirus exposure and HLA in healthy donors (dated by TCRdb to about 2017). The library was obtained by the immunoSEQ multiplex PCR assay. The multiplex PCR relied on a mix of 60 forward primers for TCR Vbeta segments and 13 reverse primers for TCR Jbeta segments. TCRdb limited this immuneACCESS table to in-frame rearrangements with V and J called. A share of clones is missing; checked studies link under half to unresolved V genes, and the rest is unexplained. Present in this sample are 150,000 or so clones, almost 80% of which were seen just once. The top ten clones comprise about 14% of the sample. Material: PBMCs. Receptors were obtained from a man in his fifties in good health and CMV-seropositive.

V usage is TRBV6-5 and J usage is TRBJ1-2, with 7 positions matching TRBD1. V dropped 6 bases and J dropped 0; count of bases not matched to a gene: 4. The germline V gene has CDR1 MNHEY and CDR2 SVGAGI. The CDR3 runs to 14 residues. CDR3 region: CASRVDRANYGYTF. CDR3 DNA: TGTGCCAGCAGAGTCGACAGGGCTAACTATGGCTACACCTTC.

J is TRBJ1-5 and V is TRBV19; tentative D call: TRBD1 (5 bases). The V and J ends lost 3 bases and 0 bases respectively, with 15 bases between them. The CDR3 runs to 17 residues. Germline V CDR1 and CDR2: LNHDA, SQIVND (reference sequence). The CDR3 sequence: CASSIRGVEVSNQPQHF. DNA for the CDR3: TGTGCCAGTAGTATCCGGGGGGTAGAAGTTAGCAATCAGCCCCAGCATTTT.

This clone has only one observation. CDR3 sequence: CASSLAMGAGNYGYTF. The CDR3 region has the DNA TGCGCCAGCAGCTTGGCCATGGGGGCTGGTAACTATGGCTACACCTTC. This rearrangement joins TRBV5-1 to TRBJ1-2, with D possibly being TRBD1 (6 bases). This CDR3 comprises 16 residues. The V end was cut by 0 bases, the J end by 1 base, with 13 bases between. CDR1 SGHRS and CDR2 YFSETQ come from the germline V gene.

This CDR3 reads CASSLTPLSGATDTQYF. The CDR3 coding sequence is TGTGCCAGCAGCTTAACCCCCCTTAGCGGGGCCACAGATACGCAGTATTTT. This chain links TRBV7-2 with TRBJ2-3, with 8 positions matching TRBD2. This CDR3 has 17 amino acids. V lost 2 bases, J lost 2 bases, and 9 bases stayed unmatched. Germline CDR1 and CDR2: SGHTA and FQGNSA.

CDR3 coding DNA: TGTGCCAGCAGCTTAAAGGCGGGGGGTGAGGCTGGCTACACCTTC. It is translated as CASSLKAGGEAGYTF. The genes are TRBV13 and TRBJ1-2; possible D gene TRBD1, 5 bases. V lost 2 bases to trimming and J lost 7 bases, with 17 bases between them. CDR1 is PRHDT and CDR2 is FYEKMQ in the germline V gene (reference sequence). The CDR3 runs to 15 residues.

This chain's CDR3 is CASRGDVVAETQYF. In DNA, the CDR3 is TGTGCCAGCAGAGGGGATGTGGTGGCAGAGACCCAGTACTTC. This chain connects TRBV2 to TRBJ2-5; possibly TRBD1 for D (5 bases). Germline V gene data show CDR1 as SNHLY and CDR2 as FYNNEI. CDR3 length equals 14 residues. V lost 6 bases, J lost 4 bases, and 15 bases lay in between.

This chain links TRBV5-1 with TRBJ1-1; the match to TRBD1 covers 9 bases. The CDR3 has 15 residues. Germline loops: CDR1 SGHRS, CDR2 YFSETQ. The V and J ends lost 4 bases and 1 base, in that order; junction bases with no gene match: 5. CDR3 sequence (DNA): TGCGCCAGCAGCACGGGACAGGGAGGGAACACTGAAGCTTTCTTT. Translating gives CASSTGQGGNTEAFF. The whole variable domain, remainder taken from reference TRBV5-1 and TRBJ1-1, is KAGVTQTPRYLIKTRGQQVTLSCSPISGHRSVSWYQQTPGQGLQFLFEYFSETQRNKGNFPGRFSGRQFSNSRSEMNVSTLELGDSALYLCASSTGQGGNTEAFFGQGTRLTVV.

CDR3 sequence reads: CSVNRGRVDTEAFF. The CDR3, as DNA: TGCAGCGTAAACAGGGGTCGAGTGGACACTGAAGCTTTCTTT. The chain joins TRBV29-1 to TRBJ1-1; 7 bases map to TRBD1. CDR1 SQVTM and CDR2 ANQGSEA come from the germline V gene. Losses at the gene ends were 6 bases for V and 3 bases for J; bases not matched to a gene: 10. This CDR3 is built from 14 residues.

The rearrangement joins TRBV5-1 to TRBJ1-4; maybe TRBD1 (5 bases). The CDR3 sequence is 14 residues long. Germline V CDR1 and CDR2: SGHRS, YFSETQ. Trimming took 0 bases from V and 8 from J, leaving 11 bases between them. This CDR3 is CASSLGQGGEKLFF. The CDR3 nucleotides read TGCGCCAGCAGCTTGGGGCAGGGAGGCGAAAAACTGTTTTTT.

The CDR3 DNA reads as TGTGCCAGCAGTTTGGGACAGGGAGCCCTTGAAGCTTTCTTT. It translates to CASSLGQGALEAFF. The J gene is TRBJ1-1, the V gene TRBV28; 9 bases map to TRBD1. With V trimmed by 3 bases and J by 7 bases, 6 bases remained unmatched. CDR1 is MDHEN, CDR2 SYDVKM, per germline. The CDR3 loop spans 14 amino acids.